The 16 T cell receptor beta chains given below trace back to one sample, sequenced in a study of regulatory T cells in long-lasting Graves disease. Both iRepertoire HTBI primers and Arm-PCR of CDR3 regions were used to build the TCR beta libraries. TCRdb reprocessed the multiplex PCR reads with MiXCR, giving one entry per CDR3 protein. The sample consists of hundreds of thousands of distinct CDR3 sequences, roughly a sixth of them appearing once. Time point defined: newly diagnosed GD, antithyroid drugs for less than 3 months. RNA isolated from PBMCs was used to make the TCR library. These data also formed part of another study, on T cells in Graves' hyperthyroidism and ophthalmopathy.

The specimen was peripheral blood mononuclear cells (PBMCs), collected at new diagnosis, from a patient treated with antithyroid drugs. The source of these receptors is a woman aged 40 to 65 with Graves disease.

This sequence joins TRBV25-1 and TRBJ2-7; 7 bases match TRBD1. CDR1 and CDR2 from the germline V gene are MGHDK and SYGVNS. Germline trimming cut 10 bases from V and 7 bases from J; bases unmatched to any gene: 7. The CDR3 runs 11 residues. CDR3 region: CAIRQGGEQYF. DNA for the CDR3: TGTGCCATCAGACAGGGCGGGGAGCAGTACTTC.

At least ten counts were recorded for this clonotype. The chain links TRBV28 to TRBJ1-1, with a tentative D call TRBD1 (5 bases). CDR1 is MDHEN and CDR2 is SYDVKM in the germline V gene. V lost 5 bases, J lost 3 bases, and 13 bases lay in between. The CDR3 has 14 residues. The DNA of the CDR3 is TGTGCCAGCAGTCCTACCGGGACTTACACTGAAGCTTTCTTT. It is translated as CASSPTGTYTEAFF.

The chain employs TRBV10-1 and TRBJ2-3; 10 positions match TRBD1. J lost 1 base, V lost 3 bases, and 7 bases had no gene match. The CDR3 is 17 residues long. Germline V CDR1 and CDR2: WNHNN, SYGVQD (reference sequence). The CDR3 DNA reads as TGCGCCAGCAGTGACAGTCCCGGGACAGGGGGCACAGATACGCAGTATTTT. Translated, it gives CASSDSPGTGGTDTQYF.

This clonotype was found many times. The chain has TRBV2 and TRBJ1-2, with 7 nucleotides matching TRBD1. Germline loops: CDR1 SNHLY, CDR2 FYNNEI. CDR3 length: 16 residues. Losses at the gene ends were 3 bases for V and 2 bases for J; bases not matched to a gene: 9. CDR3 protein: CASSEATGQINYGYTF. In DNA, the CDR3 is TGTGCCAGCAGTGAGGCCACGGGACAGATCAACTATGGCTACACCTTC.

The genes are TRBV7-9 and TRBJ2-1; tentatively, D is TRBD1 (5 bases). The ends were cut back, 4 bases at V and 2 bases at J, with 9 bases in the middle. Germline V gene data show CDR1 as SEHNR and CDR2 as FQNEAQ (reference sequence). This CDR3 is built from 14 residues. CDR3 amino acids: CASSSTATYNEQFF. As DNA, the CDR3 is TGTGCCAGCAGCTCGACAGCTACCTACAATGAGCAGTTCTTC.

This chain joins TRBV28 and TRBJ1-1, with TRBD1 as a possible D gene (6 bases). The CDR3 has 13 residues. CDR1 and CDR2 from the germline V gene are MDHEN and SYDVKM. V was pared by 6 bases and J by 4 bases, with 12 bases between. CDR3 residues: CASSRAGATEAFF. The CDR3 coding sequence is TGTGCCAGCAGCCGGGCAGGGGCCACTGAAGCTTTCTTT.

The table lists this clonotype with many counts. The V gene is TRBV28, the J gene TRBJ1-4; D is possibly TRBD1 (5 bases). Germline CDR1 is MDHEN and CDR2 is SYDVKM. This CDR3 is 16 amino acids long. V gave up 2 bases and J gave up 4 bases, with 14 bases separating them. The CDR3 is CASSLPIGAGNEKLFF. Written as DNA, the CDR3 is TGTGCCAGCAGTTTACCAATCGGGGCGGGTAATGAAAAACTGTTTTTT.

The table lists this clonotype with a few counts. This rearrangement joins TRBV5-1 to TRBJ2-5; maybe TRBD1 (7 bases). CDR1 and CDR2 (germline): SGHRS, YFSETQ. V was shortened by 4 bases and J by 0 bases, with 16 bases between the two germline ends. The CDR3 runs to 16 residues. The CDR3 protein is CASSQGGTANQETQYF. CDR3 coding DNA: TGCGCCAGCAGCCAAGGCGGGACAGCAAACCAAGAGACCCAGTACTTC.

This clonotype has a handful of counts. The chain is built from TRBV4-1 and TRBJ1-1, with D hard to call. Trimming removed 0 bases at V and 6 bases at J, with 14 bases between. Germline CDR1 MGHRA, CDR2 YSYEKL. This CDR3 spans 15 amino acids. The CDR3 DNA reads as TGCGCCAGCAGCCAAGATCGAGGACGGGTGGCTGAAGCTTTCTTT. It translates to CASSQDRGRVAEAFF.

This clonotype has only a few counts. V usage is TRBV12-3 or TRBV12-4 and J usage is TRBJ1-2; 9 bases align to TRBD1. This CDR3 has 16 amino acids. V lost 6 bases to trimming and J lost 0 bases; unmatched junction nucleotides: 8. This chain's CDR3 is CASSSRQGGTNYGYTF. CDR3 coding DNA: TGTGCCAGCAGCTCGCGACAGGGGGGTACTAACTATGGCTACACCTTC.

This clonotype was seen once. The conserved final phenylalanine or tryptophan is absent from the CDR3, which likely points to a read error. V gene TRBV28 combines with J gene TRBJ1-1, with 9 bases lining up with TRBD1. The CDR3 loop spans 14 amino acids. Unmatched junction bases numbered 3, after V lost 6 bases and J lost 1 base. Germline V gives CDR1 MDHEN, CDR2 SYDVKM. CDR3 region: CASSPGQGNTEAFS. In nucleotides, the CDR3 is TGTGCCAGCAGCCCGGGACAGGGGAACACTGAAGCTTTCTCT.

In this sample, this clonotype turned up a few times. The chain employs TRBV7-9 and TRBJ1-1, with 7 bases lining up with TRBD1. V was pared by 1 base and J by 6 bases, with 5 bases of the junction left unmatched. Germline loops: CDR1 SEHNR, CDR2 FQNEAQ (reference sequence). The CDR3 covers 14 residues. This CDR3 reads CASSLEGAGAEAFF. The CDR3 DNA follows: TGTGCCAGCAGCTTAGAGGGGGCGGGAGCTGAAGCTTTCTTT.

This clonotype was recorded at least ten times. The rearrangement uses TRBV7-2 and TRBJ1-5; D unresolved. CDR3 length equals 13 residues. Germline CDR1 and CDR2: SGHTA and FQGNSA. Trimming shortened V by 5 bases and J by 5 bases, and 10 bases separated the two germline ends. In DNA, the CDR3 is TGTGCCAGCAGCCCGTGGGAGGATCAGCCCCAGCATTTT. The encoded protein is CASSPWEDQPQHF.

In its sample, this clonotype was seen many times. This chain joins TRBV2 and TRBJ1-1; no firm D call. The CDR3 covers 13 residues. V dropped 6 bases and J dropped 1 base, with 9 bases sitting between them. Germline lookup yields CDR1 SNHLY and CDR2 FYNNEI. In nucleotides, the CDR3 is TGTGCCAGCAGGGCGGACCGGAACACTGAAGCTTTCTTT. This translates into CASRADRNTEAFF.

Comments on this clonotype: This likely stems from a read error, as it lies one base from a far larger clone. The V and J genes are TRBV7-9 and TRBJ2-3, with D maybe TRBD1 (5 bases). The V gene's germline CDR1 is SEHNR and CDR2 FQNEAQ (reference sequence). This CDR3 has 13 amino acids. The CDR3 is CASSSLLTDTRYF. CDR3 sequence (DNA): TGTGCCAGCAGCTCCCTATTGACAGATACGCGGTATTTT.

The J gene is TRBJ1-1, the V gene TRBV7-3, with D unclear. The CDR3 is 15 residues long. Germline values: CDR1 SGHTA, CDR2 FQGTGA. V was shortened by 2 bases and J by 1 base, with 11 bases between the two germline ends. The DNA for the CDR3 is TGTGCCAGCAGCTTAGGTCCCGCAGCGAACACTGAAGCTTTCTTT. Protein: CASSLGPAANTEAFF.